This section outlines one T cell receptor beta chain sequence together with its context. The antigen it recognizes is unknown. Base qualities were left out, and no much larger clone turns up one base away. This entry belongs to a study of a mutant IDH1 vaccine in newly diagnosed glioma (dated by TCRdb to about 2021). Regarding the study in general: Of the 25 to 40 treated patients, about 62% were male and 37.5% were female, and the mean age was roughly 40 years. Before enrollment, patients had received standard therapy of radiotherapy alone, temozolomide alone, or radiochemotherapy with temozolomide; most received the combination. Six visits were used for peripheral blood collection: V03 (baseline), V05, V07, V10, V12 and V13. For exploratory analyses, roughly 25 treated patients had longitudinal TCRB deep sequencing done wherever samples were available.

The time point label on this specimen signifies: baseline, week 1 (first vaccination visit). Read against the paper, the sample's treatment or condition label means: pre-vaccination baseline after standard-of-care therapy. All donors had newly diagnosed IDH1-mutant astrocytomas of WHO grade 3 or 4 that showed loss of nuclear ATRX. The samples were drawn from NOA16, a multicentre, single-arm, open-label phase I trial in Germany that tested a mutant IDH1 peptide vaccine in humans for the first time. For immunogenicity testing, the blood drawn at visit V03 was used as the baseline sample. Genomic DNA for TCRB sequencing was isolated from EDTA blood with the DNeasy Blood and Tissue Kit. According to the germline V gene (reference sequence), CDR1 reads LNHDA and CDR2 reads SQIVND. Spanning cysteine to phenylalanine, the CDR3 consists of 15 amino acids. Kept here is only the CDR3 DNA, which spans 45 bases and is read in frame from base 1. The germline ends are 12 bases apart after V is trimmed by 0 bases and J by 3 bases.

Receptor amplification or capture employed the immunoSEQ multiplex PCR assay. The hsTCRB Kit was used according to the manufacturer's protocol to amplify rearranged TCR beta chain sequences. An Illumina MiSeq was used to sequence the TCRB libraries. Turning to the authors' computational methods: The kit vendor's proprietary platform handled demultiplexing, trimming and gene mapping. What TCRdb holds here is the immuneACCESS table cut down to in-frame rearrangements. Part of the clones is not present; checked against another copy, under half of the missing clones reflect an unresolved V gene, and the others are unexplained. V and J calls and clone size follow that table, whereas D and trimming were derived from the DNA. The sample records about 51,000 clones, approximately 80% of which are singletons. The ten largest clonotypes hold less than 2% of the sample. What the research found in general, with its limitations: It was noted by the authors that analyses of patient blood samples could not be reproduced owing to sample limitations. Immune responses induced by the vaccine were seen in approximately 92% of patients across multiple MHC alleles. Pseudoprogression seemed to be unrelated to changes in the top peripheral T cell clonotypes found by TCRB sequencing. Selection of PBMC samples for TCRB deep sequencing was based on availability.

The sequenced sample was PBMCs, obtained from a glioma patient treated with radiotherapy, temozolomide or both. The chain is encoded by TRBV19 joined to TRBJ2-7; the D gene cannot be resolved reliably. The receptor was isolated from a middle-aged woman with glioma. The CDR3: CASSIDAVYSYEQYF. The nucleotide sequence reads TGTGCCAGTAGTATAGATGCTGTCTATAGCTACGAGCAGTACTTC.